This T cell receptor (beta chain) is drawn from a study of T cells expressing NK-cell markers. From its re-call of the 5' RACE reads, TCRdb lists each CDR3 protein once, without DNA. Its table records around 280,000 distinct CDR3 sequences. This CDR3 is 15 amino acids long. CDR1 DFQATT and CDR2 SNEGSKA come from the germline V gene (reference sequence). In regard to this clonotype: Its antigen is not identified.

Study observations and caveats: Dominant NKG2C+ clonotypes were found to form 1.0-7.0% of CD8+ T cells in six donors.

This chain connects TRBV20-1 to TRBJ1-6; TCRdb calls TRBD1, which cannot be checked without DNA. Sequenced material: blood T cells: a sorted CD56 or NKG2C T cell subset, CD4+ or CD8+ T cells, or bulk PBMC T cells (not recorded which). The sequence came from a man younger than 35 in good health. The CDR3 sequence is CSAHRGQVADSPLHF.